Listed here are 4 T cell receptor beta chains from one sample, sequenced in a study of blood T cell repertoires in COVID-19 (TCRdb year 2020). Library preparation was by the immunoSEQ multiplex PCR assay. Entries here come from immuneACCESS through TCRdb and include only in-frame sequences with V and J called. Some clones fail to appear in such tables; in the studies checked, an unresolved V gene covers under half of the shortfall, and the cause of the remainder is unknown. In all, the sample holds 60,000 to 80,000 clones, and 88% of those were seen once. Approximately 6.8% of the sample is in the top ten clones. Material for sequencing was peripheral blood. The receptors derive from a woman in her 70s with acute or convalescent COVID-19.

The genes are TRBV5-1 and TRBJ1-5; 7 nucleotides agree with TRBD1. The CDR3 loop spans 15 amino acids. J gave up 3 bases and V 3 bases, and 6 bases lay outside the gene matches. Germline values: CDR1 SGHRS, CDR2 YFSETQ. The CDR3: CASSWTGMVNQPQHF. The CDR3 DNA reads TGCGCCAGCAGCTGGACAGGAATGGTCAATCAGCCCCAGCATTTT.

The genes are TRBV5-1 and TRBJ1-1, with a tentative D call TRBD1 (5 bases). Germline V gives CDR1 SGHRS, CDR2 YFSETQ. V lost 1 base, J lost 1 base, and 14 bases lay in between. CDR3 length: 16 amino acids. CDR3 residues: CASSLPSGTANTEAFF. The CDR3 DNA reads TGCGCCAGCAGCTTGCCTTCAGGGACTGCGAACACTGAAGCTTTCTTT. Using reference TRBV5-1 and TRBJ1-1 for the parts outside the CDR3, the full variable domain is KAGVTQTPRYLIKTRGQQVTLSCSPISGHRSVSWYQQTPGQGLQFLFEYFSETQRNKGNFPGRFSGRQFSNSRSEMNVSTLELGDSALYLCASSLPSGTANTEAFFGQGTRLTVV.

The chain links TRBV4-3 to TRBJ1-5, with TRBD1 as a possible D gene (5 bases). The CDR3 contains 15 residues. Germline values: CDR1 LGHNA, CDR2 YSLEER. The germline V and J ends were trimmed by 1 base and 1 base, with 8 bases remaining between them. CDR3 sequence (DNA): TGCGCCAGCAGCCAAGGGTCAGGGAGCAATCAGCCCCAGCATTTT. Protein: CASSQGSGSNQPQHF.

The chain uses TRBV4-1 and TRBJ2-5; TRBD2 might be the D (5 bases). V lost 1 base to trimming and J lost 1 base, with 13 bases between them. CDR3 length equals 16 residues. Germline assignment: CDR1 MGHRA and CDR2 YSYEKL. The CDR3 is CASSQALLGVQETQYF. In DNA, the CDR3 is TGCGCCAGCAGCCAAGCATTACTAGGAGTCCAAGAGACCCAGTACTTC.